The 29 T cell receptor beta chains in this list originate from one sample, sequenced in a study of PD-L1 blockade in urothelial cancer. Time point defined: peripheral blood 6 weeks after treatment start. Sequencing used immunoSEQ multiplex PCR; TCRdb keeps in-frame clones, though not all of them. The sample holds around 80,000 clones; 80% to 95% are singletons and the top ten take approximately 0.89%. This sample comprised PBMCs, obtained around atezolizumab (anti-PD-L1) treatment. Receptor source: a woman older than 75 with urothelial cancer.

CDR3 bases: TGTGCCAGCATTTTGCTTGGGGGGTACGAGCAGTACTTC. It encodes CASILLGGYEQYF. The chain joins TRBV28 to TRBJ2-7, with a tentative D call TRBD2 (6 bases). Per the germline V gene, CDR1 is MDHEN and CDR2 is SYDVKM. The V end was cut by 7 bases, the J end by 4 bases, with 14 bases between. There are 13 residues in the CDR3.

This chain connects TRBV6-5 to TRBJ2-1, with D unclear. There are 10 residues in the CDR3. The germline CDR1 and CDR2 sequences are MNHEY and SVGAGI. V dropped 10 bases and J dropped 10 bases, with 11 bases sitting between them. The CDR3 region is CATGEWEQFF. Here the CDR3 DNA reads TGTGCCACCGGTGAATGGGAGCAGTTCTTC.

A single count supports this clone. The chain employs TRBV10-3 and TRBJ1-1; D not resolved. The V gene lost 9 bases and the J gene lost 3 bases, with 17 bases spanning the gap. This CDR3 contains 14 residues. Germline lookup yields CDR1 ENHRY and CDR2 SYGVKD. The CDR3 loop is CAIAREVRDTEAFF. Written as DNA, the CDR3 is TGTGCCATAGCTCGTGAGGTGAGGGACACTGAAGCTTTCTTT.

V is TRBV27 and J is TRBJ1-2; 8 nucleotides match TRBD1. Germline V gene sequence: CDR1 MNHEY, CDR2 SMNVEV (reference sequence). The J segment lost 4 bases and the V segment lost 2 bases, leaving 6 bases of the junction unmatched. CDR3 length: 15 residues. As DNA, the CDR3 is TGTGCCAGCAGTTTAGGCACAGGGGGTACCTATGGCTACACCTTC. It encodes CASSLGTGGTYGYTF.

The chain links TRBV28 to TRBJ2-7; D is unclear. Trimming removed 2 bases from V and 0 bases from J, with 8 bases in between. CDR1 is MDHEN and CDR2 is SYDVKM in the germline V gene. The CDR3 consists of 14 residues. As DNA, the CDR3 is TGTGCCAGCAGTTTAGGCCCGGGCTCCTACGAGCAGTACTTC. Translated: CASSLGPGSYEQYF. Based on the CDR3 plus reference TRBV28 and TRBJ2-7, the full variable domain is DVKVTQSSRYLVKRTGEKVFLECVQDMDHENMFWYRQDPGLGLRLIYFSYDVKMKEKGDIPEGYSVSREKKERFSLILESASTNQTSMYLCASSLGPGSYEQYFGPGTRLTVT.

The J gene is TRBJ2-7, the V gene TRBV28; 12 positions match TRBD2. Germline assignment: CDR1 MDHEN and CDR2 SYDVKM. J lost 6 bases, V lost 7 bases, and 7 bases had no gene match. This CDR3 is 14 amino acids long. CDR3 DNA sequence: TGTGCCAGCAAGCTAGCGGGAGGGCCAGTCGAGCAGTACTTC. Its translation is CASKLAGGPVEQYF.

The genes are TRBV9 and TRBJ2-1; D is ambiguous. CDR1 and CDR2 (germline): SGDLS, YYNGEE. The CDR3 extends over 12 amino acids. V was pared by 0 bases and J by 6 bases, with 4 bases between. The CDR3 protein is CASSVATNEQFF. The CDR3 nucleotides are TGTGCCAGCAGCGTAGCTACCAATGAGCAGTTCTTC. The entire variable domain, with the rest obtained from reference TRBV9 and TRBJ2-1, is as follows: DSGVTQTPKHLITATGQRVTLRCSPRSGDLSVYWYQQSLDQGLQFLIQYYNGEERAKGNILERFSAQQFPDLHSELNLSSLELGDSALYFCASSVATNEQFFGPGTRLTVL.

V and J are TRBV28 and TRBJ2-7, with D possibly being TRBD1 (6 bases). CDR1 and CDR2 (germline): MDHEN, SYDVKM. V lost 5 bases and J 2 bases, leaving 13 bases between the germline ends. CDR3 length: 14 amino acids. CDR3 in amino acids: CASSPAGDTYEQYF. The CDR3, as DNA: TGTGCCAGCAGTCCGGCTGGGGACACCTACGAGCAGTACTTC.

The CDR3 protein is CASSATGGLAGNTIYF. The CDR3 region has the DNA TGTGCCAGCAGCGCTACAGGGGGTTTGGCTGGAAACACCATATATTTT. The chain joins TRBV9 to TRBJ1-3; 8 bases are shared with TRBD1. V was clipped by 3 bases and J by 2 bases; unmatched bases: 7. The CDR3 runs to 16 residues. CDR1 and CDR2 from the germline V gene are SGDLS and YYNGEE.

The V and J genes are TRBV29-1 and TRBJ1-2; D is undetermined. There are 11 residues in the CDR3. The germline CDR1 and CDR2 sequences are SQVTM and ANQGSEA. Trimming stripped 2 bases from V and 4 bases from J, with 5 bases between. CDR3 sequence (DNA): TGCAGCGTTGAAACCGGCTATGGCTACACCTTC. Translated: CSVETGYGYTF.

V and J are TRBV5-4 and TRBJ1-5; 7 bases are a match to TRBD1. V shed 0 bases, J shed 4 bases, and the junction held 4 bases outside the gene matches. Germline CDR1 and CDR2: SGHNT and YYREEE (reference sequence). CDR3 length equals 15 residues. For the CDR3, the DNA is TGTGCCAGCAGCTTGGACAGGGGAATTAATCAGCCCCAGCATTTT. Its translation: CASSLDRGINQPQHF.

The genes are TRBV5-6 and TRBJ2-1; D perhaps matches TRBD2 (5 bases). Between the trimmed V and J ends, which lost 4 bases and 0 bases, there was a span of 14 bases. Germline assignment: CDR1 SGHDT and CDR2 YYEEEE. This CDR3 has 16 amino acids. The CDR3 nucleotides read TGTGCCAGCAGCCCTACGGGGAAGAGCTCCTACAATGAGCAGTTCTTC. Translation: CASSPTGKSSYNEQFF.

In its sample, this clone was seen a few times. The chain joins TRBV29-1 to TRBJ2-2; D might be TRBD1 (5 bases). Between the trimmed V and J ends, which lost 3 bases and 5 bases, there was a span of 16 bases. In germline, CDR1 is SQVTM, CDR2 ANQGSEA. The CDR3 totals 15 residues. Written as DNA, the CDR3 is TGCAGCGTTGAGTCGGCAGGGTTGATGACCGGGGAGCTGTTTTTT. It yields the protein CSVESAGLMTGELFF.

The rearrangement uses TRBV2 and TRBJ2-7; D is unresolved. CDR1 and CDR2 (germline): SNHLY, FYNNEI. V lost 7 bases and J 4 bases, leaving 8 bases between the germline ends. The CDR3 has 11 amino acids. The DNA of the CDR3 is TGTGCCAGCATGTCTCGGTACGAGCAGTACTTC. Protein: CASMSRYEQYF.

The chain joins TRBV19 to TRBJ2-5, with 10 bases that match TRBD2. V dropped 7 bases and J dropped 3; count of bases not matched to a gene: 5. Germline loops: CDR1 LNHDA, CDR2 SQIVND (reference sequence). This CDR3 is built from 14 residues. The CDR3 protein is CASTPGLAEETQYF. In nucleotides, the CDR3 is TGTGCCAGTACTCCCGGACTAGCGGAAGAGACCCAGTACTTC.

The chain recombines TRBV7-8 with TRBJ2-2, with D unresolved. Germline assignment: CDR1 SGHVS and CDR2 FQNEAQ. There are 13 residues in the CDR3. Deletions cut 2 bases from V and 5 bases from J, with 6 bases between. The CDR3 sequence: CASSLLRTGELFF. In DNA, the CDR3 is TGTGCCAGCAGCTTACTGCGGACCGGGGAGCTGTTTTTT.

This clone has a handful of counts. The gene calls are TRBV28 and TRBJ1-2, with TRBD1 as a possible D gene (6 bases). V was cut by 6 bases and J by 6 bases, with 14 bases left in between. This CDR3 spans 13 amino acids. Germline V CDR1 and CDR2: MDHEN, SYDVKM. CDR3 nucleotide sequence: TGTGCCAGCAGCGCCACAGGGTCGAATGGCTACACCTTC. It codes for CASSATGSNGYTF.

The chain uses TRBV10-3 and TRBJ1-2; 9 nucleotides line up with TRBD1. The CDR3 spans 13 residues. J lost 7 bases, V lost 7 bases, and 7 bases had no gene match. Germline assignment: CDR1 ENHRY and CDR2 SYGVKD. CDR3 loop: CAITRTGDSGYTF. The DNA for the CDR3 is TGTGCCATCACTCGGACAGGGGATTCTGGCTACACCTTC.

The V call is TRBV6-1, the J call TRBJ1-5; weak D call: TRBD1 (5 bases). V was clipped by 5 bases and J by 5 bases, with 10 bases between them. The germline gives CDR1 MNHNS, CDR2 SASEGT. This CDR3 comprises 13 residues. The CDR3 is CASSLEGDQPQHF. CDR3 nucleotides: TGTGCCAGCAGTCTCGAAGGGGATCAGCCCCAGCATTTT.

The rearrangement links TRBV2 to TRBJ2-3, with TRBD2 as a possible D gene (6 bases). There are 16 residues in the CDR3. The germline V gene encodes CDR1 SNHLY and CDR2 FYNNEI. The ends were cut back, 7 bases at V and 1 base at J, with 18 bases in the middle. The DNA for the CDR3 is TGTGCCAGCACCGGGGACCCTAGGAGGGGCACAGATACGCAGTATTTT. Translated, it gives CASTGDPRRGTDTQYF.

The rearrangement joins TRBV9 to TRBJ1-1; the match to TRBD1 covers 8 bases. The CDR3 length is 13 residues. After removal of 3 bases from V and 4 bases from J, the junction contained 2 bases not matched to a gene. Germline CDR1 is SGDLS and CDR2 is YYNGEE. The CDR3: CASSGTGSTEAFF. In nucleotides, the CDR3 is TGTGCCAGCAGCGGGACAGGGAGCACTGAAGCTTTCTTT.

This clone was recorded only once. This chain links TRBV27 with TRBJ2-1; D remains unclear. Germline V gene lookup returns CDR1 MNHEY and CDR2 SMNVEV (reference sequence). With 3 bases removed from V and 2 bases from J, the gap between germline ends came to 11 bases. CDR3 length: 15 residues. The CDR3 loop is CASSFAPVAYNEQFF. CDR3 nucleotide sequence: TGTGCCAGCAGTTTTGCCCCGGTGGCCTACAATGAGCAGTTCTTC.

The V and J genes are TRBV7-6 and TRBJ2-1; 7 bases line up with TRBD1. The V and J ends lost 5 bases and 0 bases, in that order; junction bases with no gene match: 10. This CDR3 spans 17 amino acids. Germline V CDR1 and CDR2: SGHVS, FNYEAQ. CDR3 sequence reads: CASSISFRDSSYNEQFF. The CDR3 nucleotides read TGTGCCAGCAGCATTTCCTTCCGGGACAGCTCCTACAATGAGCAGTTCTTC.

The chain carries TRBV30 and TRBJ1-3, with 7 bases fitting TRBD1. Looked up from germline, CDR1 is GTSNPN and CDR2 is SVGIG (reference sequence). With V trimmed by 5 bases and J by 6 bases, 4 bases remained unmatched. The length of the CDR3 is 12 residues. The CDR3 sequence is CAWVGQANTIYF. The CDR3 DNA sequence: TGTGCCTGGGTTGGACAGGCAAACACCATATATTTT.

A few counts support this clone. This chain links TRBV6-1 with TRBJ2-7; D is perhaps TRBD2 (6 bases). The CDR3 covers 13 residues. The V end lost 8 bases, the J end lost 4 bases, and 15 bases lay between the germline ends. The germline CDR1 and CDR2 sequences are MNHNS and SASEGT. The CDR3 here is CASSDGGRYEQYF. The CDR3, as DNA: TGTGCCAGCTCGGACGGGGGAAGGTACGAGCAGTACTTC.

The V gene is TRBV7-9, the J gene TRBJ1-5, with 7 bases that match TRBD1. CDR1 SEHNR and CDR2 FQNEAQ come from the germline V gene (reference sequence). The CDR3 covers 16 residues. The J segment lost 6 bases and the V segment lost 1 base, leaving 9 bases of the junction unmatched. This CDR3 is CASSLDGTGVGQPQHF. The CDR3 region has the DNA TGTGCCAGCAGCTTAGATGGCACAGGGGTCGGTCAGCCCCAGCATTTT.

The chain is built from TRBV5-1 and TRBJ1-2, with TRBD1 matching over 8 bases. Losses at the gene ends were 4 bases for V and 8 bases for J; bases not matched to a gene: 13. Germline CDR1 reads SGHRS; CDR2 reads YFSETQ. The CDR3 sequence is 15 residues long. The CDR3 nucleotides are TGCGCCAGCAGCCTGTCGACAGGGGAGTCGTCGGGCTACACCTTC. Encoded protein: CASSLSTGESSGYTF.

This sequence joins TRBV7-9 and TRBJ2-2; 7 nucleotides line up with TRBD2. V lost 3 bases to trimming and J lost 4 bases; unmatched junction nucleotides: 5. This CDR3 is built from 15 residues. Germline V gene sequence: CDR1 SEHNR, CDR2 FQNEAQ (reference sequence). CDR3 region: CASSLGRAGTGELFF. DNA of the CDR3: TGTGCCAGCAGCTTGGGGAGGGCGGGCACCGGGGAGCTGTTTTTT.

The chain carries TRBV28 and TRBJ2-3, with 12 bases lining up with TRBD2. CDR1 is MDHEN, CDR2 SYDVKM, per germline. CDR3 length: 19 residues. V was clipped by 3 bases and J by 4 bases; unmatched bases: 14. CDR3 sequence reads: CASSFNLRLAGVVPDTQYF. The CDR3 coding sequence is TGTGCCAGCAGTTTTAATTTGAGACTAGCGGGAGTTGTCCCAGATACGCAGTATTTT. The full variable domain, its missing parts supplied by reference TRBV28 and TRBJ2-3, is DVKVTQSSRYLVKRTGEKVFLECVQDMDHENMFWYRQDPGLGLRLIYFSYDVKMKEKGDIPEGYSVSREKKERFSLILESASTNQTSMYLCASSFNLRLAGVVPDTQYFGPGTRLTVL.